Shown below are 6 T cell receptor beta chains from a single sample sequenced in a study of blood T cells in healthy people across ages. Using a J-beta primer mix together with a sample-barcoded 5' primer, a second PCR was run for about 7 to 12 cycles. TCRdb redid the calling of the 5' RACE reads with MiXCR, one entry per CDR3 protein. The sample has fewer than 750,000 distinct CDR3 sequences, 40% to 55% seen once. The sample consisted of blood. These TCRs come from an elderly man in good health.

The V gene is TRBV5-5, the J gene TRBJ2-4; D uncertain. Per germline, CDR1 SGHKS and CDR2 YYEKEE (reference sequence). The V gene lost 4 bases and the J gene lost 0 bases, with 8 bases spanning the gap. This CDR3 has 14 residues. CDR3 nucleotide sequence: TGTGCCAGCAGCGGTGGAATAGCCAAAAACATTCAGTACTTC. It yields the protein CASSGGIAKNIQYF.

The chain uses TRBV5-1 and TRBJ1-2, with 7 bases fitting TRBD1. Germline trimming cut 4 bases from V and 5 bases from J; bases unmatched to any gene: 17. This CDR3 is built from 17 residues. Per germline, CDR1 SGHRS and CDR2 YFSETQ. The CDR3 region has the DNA TGCGCCAGCAGCGGAACACCGGGACAGCAGACTGGGTATGGCTACACCTTC. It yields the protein CASSGTPGQQTGYGYTF. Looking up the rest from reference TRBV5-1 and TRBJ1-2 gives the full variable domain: KAGVTQTPRYLIKTRGQQVTLSCSPISGHRSVSWYQQTPGQGLQFLFEYFSETQRNKGNFPGRFSGRQFSNSRSEMNVSTLELGDSALYLCASSGTPGQQTGYGYTFGSGTRLTVV.

The CDR3 region is CASSALRGALGETQYF. The DNA of the CDR3 is TGTGCCAGCAGCGCCTTGAGGGGGGCCTTAGGAGAGACCCAGTACTTC. The V gene is TRBV7-9, the J gene TRBJ2-7; D could derive from TRBD1 or TRBD2 (6 bases each). The J call is doubtful: the DNA matches TRBJ2-5 better. In germline, CDR1 is SEHNR, CDR2 FQNEAQ (reference sequence). The CDR3 loop spans 16 amino acids.

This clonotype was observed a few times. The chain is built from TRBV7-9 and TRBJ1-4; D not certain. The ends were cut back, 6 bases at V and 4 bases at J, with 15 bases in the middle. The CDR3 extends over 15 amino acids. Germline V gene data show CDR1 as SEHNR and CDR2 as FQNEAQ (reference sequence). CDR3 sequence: CASRVSGRGNEKLFF. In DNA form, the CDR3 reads TGTGCCAGCAGAGTATCCGGTCGCGGTAATGAAAAACTGTTTTTT.

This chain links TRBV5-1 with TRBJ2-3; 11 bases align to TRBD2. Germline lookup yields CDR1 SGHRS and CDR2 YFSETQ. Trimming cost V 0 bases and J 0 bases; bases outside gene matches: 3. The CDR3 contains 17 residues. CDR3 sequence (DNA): TGCGCCAGCAGCTTGGGACTAGCGGGGTTCAGCACAGATACGCAGTATTTT. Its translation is CASSLGLAGFSTDTQYF.

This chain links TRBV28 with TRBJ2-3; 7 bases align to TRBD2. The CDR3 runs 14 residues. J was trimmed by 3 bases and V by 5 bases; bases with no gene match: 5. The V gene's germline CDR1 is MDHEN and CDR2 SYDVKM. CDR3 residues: CASSRLAGTDTQYF. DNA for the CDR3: TGTGCCAGCAGTCGACTAGCTGGTACAGATACGCAGTATTTT.